This T cell receptor (beta chain) stems from a study of blood T cell repertoires in COVID-19. Study-level background: Acute and convalescent COVID-19 specimens originated in the United States, Italy and Spain. T cells, B-cell-depleted T cells, or PBMCs provided the cDNA or gDNA that served as material.

Per the original methods: Quantification of nucleated cells was approximated via reference gene primer amplification. Here immunoSEQ multiplex PCR was the method, and the copy in TCRdb shows in-frame clones only, minus some. The V and J calls and clone size are taken from that table; D and trimming were inferred from the DNA. In the table there are 110,000 or so clones, about 85% of which are singletons. This CDR3 is 13 amino acids long. The V end lost 7 bases, the J end lost 0 bases, and 10 bases lay between the germline ends. The germline CDR1 and CDR2 sequences are SQVTM and ANQGSEA. The TCR comes from a man aged 40-55 years with acute or convalescent COVID-19. Material: peripheral blood. V gene TRBV29-1 combines with J gene TRBJ1-3; D remains ambiguous. The CDR3 loop is CSASTRSGNTIYF. CDR3 nucleotide sequence: TGCAGCGCCTCGACACGCTCTGGAAACACCATATATTTT.